The 3 T cell receptor beta chains in this list originate from one sample, sequenced in a study of T cell responses to AZD1222 COVID-19 vaccine. Sequencing was performed with immunoSEQ multiplex PCR; in TCRdb, only in-frame clones are kept and a portion is missing. In the table there are some 150,000 clones, around 91% of which are singletons. Sample: peripheral blood, taken on day 0 of AZD1222 vaccination. The receptors here all came from an adult in good health.

V is TRBV7-3 and J is TRBJ2-1, with TRBD2 matching 13 bases. V dropped 9 bases and J dropped 6; count of bases not matched to a gene: 5. CDR3 length: 14 amino acids. CDR1 is SGHTA, CDR2 FQGTGA, per germline. The CDR3 spells CASGLAGVGNEQFF. The CDR3 nucleotides read TGTGCCAGTGGACTAGCGGGAGTCGGCAATGAGCAGTTCTTC.

The rearrangement uses TRBV6-5 and TRBJ1-4; D might be TRBD1 (5 bases). The CDR3 spans 14 residues. V was shortened by 4 bases and J by 8 bases, with 14 bases between the two germline ends. Looked up from germline, CDR1 is MNHEY and CDR2 is SVGAGI. The CDR3 DNA reads TGTGCCAGCAGTTCAAGCACAGGTCGAGAAAAACTGTTTTTT. Amino acid sequence: CASSSSTGREKLFF.

This clone was counted once. The rearrangement joins TRBV7-8 to TRBJ2-1; D is undetermined. The V end was cut by 1 base, the J end by 0 bases, with 13 bases between. The germline V gene has CDR1 SGHVS and CDR2 FQNEAQ. This CDR3 has 17 residues. CDR3 nucleotide sequence: TGTGCCAGCAGCTTAGGTGGTTCGGGCAGCTCCTACAATGAGCAGTTCTTC. It encodes CASSLGGSGSSYNEQFF.